This is a list of T cell receptor beta chains from one sample in a study of blood T cell repertoires in COVID-19. Generated by immunoSEQ multiplex PCR, the TCRdb table keeps only in-frame clones and is missing some. The sample lists about 82,000 clones, about 85% occurring once. The sequencing input was peripheral blood. These receptor sequences come from a man at least 80 years old with active or convalescent COVID-19. The CDR3 runs from the conserved cysteine through the conserved F or W. D genes are given only for firm matches. Expanded clones are given a class, and other clones once, few, many or no size at all.

NA	TRBV6-5	TRBJ2-2	TRBD2	TGTGCCAGCAGCGGACTAGCGGGCTGGGCCGGGGAGCTGTTTTTT	CASSGLAGWAGELFF
NA	TRBV7-9	TRBJ2-3	NA	TGTGCCAGCCCCCTCTCTAGCGCAGATACGCAGTATTTT	CASPLSSADTQYF
NA	TRBV7-2	TRBJ2-1	NA	TGTGCCAGCAGCTTAGCTGGGCCCTACAATGAGCAGTTCTTC	CASSLAGPYNEQFF
NA	TRBV27	TRBJ2-2	NA	TGTGCCAGCAGTTCCCCGGGGTCCCACACCGGGGAGCTGTTTTTT	CASSSPGSHTGELFF
NA	TRBV11-1	TRBJ1-4	TRBD1	TGTGCCAGCAGCGTCTCCGGGACAGTTAATGAAAAACTGTTTTTT	CASSVSGTVNEKLFF
once	TRBV7-9	TRBJ1-2	TRBD1	TGTGCCAGCAGCGCCCGGGACAGGGGCAACTATGGCTACACCTTC	CASSARDRGNYGYTF
NA	TRBV25-1	TRBJ1-2	NA	TGTGCCAGCAGTGAATCGCAGATTTATGGCTACACCTTC	CASSESQIYGYTF
NA	TRBV29-1	TRBJ2-5	TRBD1	TGCAGCGTCCCCCGGACAGGGGGAGAGACCCAGTACTTC	CSVPRTGGETQYF
NA	TRBV5-1	TRBJ2-5	NA	TGCGCCAGCAGCTTGTGGGGAATTCTTTCAGGGAAGGAGACCCAGTACTTC	CASSLWGILSGKETQYF
NA	TRBV7-8	TRBJ2-3	TRBD1	TGTGCCAGCAGCACCGACGGACAGGGTAGAAGAACAGATACGCAGTATTTT	CASSTDGQGRRTDTQYF
NA	TRBV11-2	TRBJ2-1	TRBD2	TGTGCCAGCAGCTTAGCGGGAGGGCCCTCGGATGAGCAGTTCTTC	CASSLAGGPSDEQFF
NA	TRBV5-5	TRBJ1-6	NA	TGTGCCAGCAGTAACAGGAATTCACCCCTCCACTTT	CASSNRNSPLHF
NA	TRBV2	TRBJ2-3	TRBD1	TGTGCCAGCAGTGAGGCCGGGACAGGGGTAACAGATACGCAGTATTTT	CASSEAGTGVTDTQYF
NA	TRBV6-1	TRBJ2-1	TRBD1	TGTGCCAGCAGTGACCTGGGACAGACAAGCTACAATGAGCAGTTCTTC	CASSDLGQTSYNEQFF
NA	TRBV11-2	TRBJ2-5	TRBD2	TGTGCCGTGGGCGGGAGCGCCGGGGAGACCCAGTACTTC	CAVGGSAGETQYF
NA	TRBV2	TRBJ1-5	TRBD1	TGTGCCAGCAGTGCGGGACAGGATAGAAAGCCCCAGCATTTT	CASSAGQDRKPQHF
NA	TRBV7-2	TRBJ2-4	TRBD1	TGTGCCAGCAGCGCAGACGGGACAGGGCCGCTTCGGGCCAAAAACATTCAGTACTTC	CASSADGTGPLRAKNIQYF
NA	TRBV7-3	TRBJ2-3	TRBD1	TGTGCCAGCAGCCGGGGACAGGGAGAAGATACGCAGTATTTT	CASSRGQGEDTQYF
NA	TRBV27	TRBJ1-3	NA	TGTGCCAGCAGTCGCCTGGGGGGGAGAAACACCATATATTTT	CASSRLGGRNTIYF
NA	TRBV18	TRBJ2-3	TRBD2	TGTGCCAGCTCACAGGGGACTAGCGCTAGCACAGATACGCAGTATTTT	CASSQGTSASTDTQYF
NA	TRBV9	TRBJ2-5	NA	TGTGCCAGCAGCGTAGGGGGGGAACAAGAGACCCAGTACTTC	CASSVGGEQETQYF
NA	TRBV28	TRBJ2-3	TRBD2	TGTGCCAGCCGGGGGGGACCGGGCACAGATACGCAGTATTTT	CASRGGPGTDTQYF
NA	TRBV4-2	TRBJ1-2	NA	TGTGCCAGCAGCCACACAGCTGGGGCGAACTATGGCTACACCTTC	CASSHTAGANYGYTF
NA	TRBV29-1	TRBJ1-1	NA	TGCAGCGTTTATCGGCCCCCAGCGACTGAAGCTTTCTTT	CSVYRPPATEAFF
NA	TRBV11-2	TRBJ2-2	TRBD2	TGTGCCAGCAGCTCACGACTAGCGGAGCTGTTTTTT	CASSSRLAELFF
NA	TRBV3-1/TRBV3-2	TRBJ2-5	TRBD2	TGTGCCAGCAGCCAACTCGCGGGGGGGCCTGAGACCCAGTACTTC	CASSQLAGGPETQYF
NA	TRBV7-2	TRBJ2-6	TRBD2	TGTGCCAGCACCCCGGGGCGGGGGACTGGGGCCAACGTCCTGACTTTC	CASTPGRGTGANVLTF
NA	TRBV27	TRBJ2-3	TRBD2	TGTGCCAGCGCAACCGGGACTAGCGGCACAGATACGCAGTATTTT	CASATGTSGTDTQYF
NA	TRBV15	TRBJ1-4	NA	TGTGCCACCAGCAGAGATCCGCGACAGGCACGTGAAAAACTGTTTTTT	CATSRDPRQAREKLFF
NA	TRBV9	TRBJ2-2	TRBD2	TGTGCCAGCAGCGTAGATGCGGCTAGCGGCACCGGGGAGCTGTTTTTT	CASSVDAASGTGELFF
NA	TRBV18	TRBJ2-1	NA	TGTGCCAGCTCACCAACTCAGACAGTCGAGCAGTTCTTC	CASSPTQTVEQFF
NA	TRBV5-1	TRBJ2-1	TRBD2	TGCGCCAGCAGCTTGGGGATACTAGCGGGAGTCTACAATGAGCAGTTCTTC	CASSLGILAGVYNEQFF
NA	TRBV20-1	TRBJ2-3	NA	TGCAGTGCTAGTCTGGGGGGAGCGGCAACAGATACGCAGTATTTT	CSASLGGAATDTQYF
NA	TRBV5-1	TRBJ2-3	TRBD2	TGCGCCAGCAGCTTGGTACTAGCGGGGAATAATACGCAGTATTTT	CASSLVLAGNNTQYF
NA	TRBV5-1	TRBJ2-3	NA	TGCGCCAGCAGCTTGGGTCTCTCCACAGATACGCAGTATTTT	CASSLGLSTDTQYF
NA	TRBV2	TRBJ1-2	NA	TGTGCCAGCAGTGAACAGGGGACATACTATGGCTACACCTTC	CASSEQGTYYGYTF
NA	TRBV5-1	TRBJ1-1	TRBD1	TGCGCCAGCAGCAGGACAGGGAGGAACACTGAAGCTTTCTTT	CASSRTGRNTEAFF
NA	TRBV5-5	TRBJ2-1	TRBD2	TGTGCCAGCAGCCTGGGACTAGCGGGGGGTTATGAGCAGTTCTTC	CASSLGLAGGYEQFF
NA	TRBV5-1	TRBJ1-1	TRBD1	TGCGCCAGCAGCTCCGGGACAGGGAACACTGAAGCTTTCTTT	CASSSGTGNTEAFF
NA	TRBV19	TRBJ1-5	NA	TGTGCCAGTAGTATAGAGGGCAGCCATCCAACCCAGCATTTT	CASSIEGSHPTQHF
NA	TRBV11-2	TRBJ2-3	NA	TGTGCCAGCAGCTTAGTCGGTGGGGGGACGGCCTACATCCATACGCAGTATTTT	CASSLVGGGTAYIHTQYF
NA	TRBV4-2	TRBJ2-5	NA	TGTGCCAGCAGCCAAGGCACAACCCGGGACACCACTTACTTC	CASSQGTTRDTTYF
once	TRBV7-2	TRBJ2-2	NA	TGTGCCAGCAGCTTAGCCGGGGTCGGGACCGGGGAGCTGTTTTTT	CASSLAGVGTGELFF
NA	TRBV28	TRBJ2-3	NA	TGTGCCAGCAGTCCTACCGGGGGTGTGGATACGCAGTATTTT	CASSPTGGVDTQYF
once	TRBV5-6	TRBJ2-1	TRBD1	TGTGCCAGCAGCCCTCCGCCGACAGGGACCCACAATGAGCAGTTCTTC	CASSPPPTGTHNEQFF